The 29 T cell receptor beta chains below all came from one sample that was sequenced in a study of T-cell reconstitution after alpha-beta-depleted transplantation in children. Library preparation (for TCRbeta) was performed with unique molecular identifiers. TCRdb redid the calling of the PCR reads with MiXCR, one entry per CDR3 protein. The sample shows roughly 790,000 distinct CDR3 sequences, approximately 15% of them seen only once. The material was PBMCs, mostly from graft donor cells, obtained 360 days after TCRalphabeta/CD19-depleted stem cell transplant. The receptors originated from a male patient aged 10-17 years who had a stem cell transplant for acute lymphoblastic leukemia, so the T cells may come from the graft donor.

This clonotype has ten or more counts. This chain uses TRBV10-3 with TRBJ2-3; D perhaps matches TRBD1 (6 bases). The V end lost 10 bases, the J end lost 3 bases, and 17 bases lay between the germline ends. This CDR3 is built from 14 residues. CDR1 ENHRY and CDR2 SYGVKD come from the germline V gene. The CDR3 sequence: CATTYQGRTDTQYF. The CDR3 DNA reads as TGTGCCACGACATATCAGGGGCGGACAGATACGCAGTATTTT.

V is TRBV5-1 and J is TRBJ1-1, with TRBD1 as a possible D gene (5 bases). The length of the CDR3 is 15 residues. The germline V gene has CDR1 SGHRS and CDR2 YFSETQ. The V and J ends lost 6 bases and 0 bases respectively, with 15 bases between them. Here the CDR3 reads CASNETPGLNTEAFF. The DNA for the CDR3 is TGCGCCAGCAACGAAACTCCGGGACTGAACACTGAAGCTTTCTTT.

V is TRBV29-1 and J is TRBJ2-3; 8 bases align to TRBD2. The CDR3 totals 15 residues. V lost 1 base and J lost 2; bases outside the gene matches: 5. Germline values: CDR1 SQVTM, CDR2 ANQGSEA. CDR3 region: CSVEGLAGHTDTQYF. The DNA of the CDR3 is TGCAGCGTTGAAGGGCTAGCGGGCCACACAGATACGCAGTATTTT.

The rearrangement links TRBV23-1 to TRBJ2-3, with TRBD2 identical over 11 bases. TRBV23-1 is given ORF status, its function remaining uncertain. Germline trimming cut 2 bases from V and 2 bases from J; bases unmatched to any gene: 9. This CDR3 is built from 18 residues. CDR3 in amino acids: CASSQNTISGRATDTQYF. DNA for the CDR3: TGCGCCAGCAGTCAAAACACCATTAGCGGGAGGGCCACAGATACGCAGTATTTT.

The V call is TRBV5-1, the J call TRBJ1-2; D not certain. Trimming removed 1 base at V and 2 bases at J, with 9 bases between. Germline CDR1 and CDR2: SGHRS and YFSETQ. The CDR3 is made up of 14 amino acids. The CDR3 DNA reads TGCGCCAGCAGCTTGCTTTCTGGGAACTATGGCTACACCTTC. It translates to CASSLLSGNYGYTF.

V usage is TRBV20-1 and J usage is TRBJ2-1, with 8 bases that match TRBD2. The CDR3 totals 14 residues. Germline CDR1 is DFQATT and CDR2 is SNEGSKA (reference sequence). With 3 bases clipped from V and 2 bases from J, the junction kept 3 bases outside the gene matches. CDR3 nucleotide sequence: TGCAGTGCTAGGAGCGGGAGACCCTACAATGAGCAGTTCTTC. Its translation: CSARSGRPYNEQFF.

In its sample, this clonotype was seen many times. The chain couples TRBV5-1 to TRBJ2-1; weak D call: TRBD2 (5 bases). V dropped 4 bases and J dropped 8 bases, with 13 bases sitting between them. Germline CDR1 is SGHRS and CDR2 is YFSETQ. The CDR3 sequence is 13 residues long. The CDR3 DNA sequence: TGCGCCAGCAGCGCAGAGGGCTGGGATGAGCAGTTCTTC. This encodes CASSAEGWDEQFF.

This clonotype was recorded at least ten times. A read error may account for a junction end that differs from germline. The chain joins TRBV12-3 or TRBV12-4 to TRBJ2-2; D may match TRBD1 or TRBD2 (5 bases each). The CDR3 extends over 13 amino acids. DNA for the CDR3: TGCGCCAGCAGCTTCCAGGGAGCCGGGGAGCTGTTTTTT. This codes for CASSFQGAGELFF.

This clonotype was observed many times. The rearrangement uses TRBV12-3 or TRBV12-4 and TRBJ2-1; D may be TRBD2 (6 bases). The CDR3 extends over 15 amino acids. V lost 3 bases and J lost 3, with 12 bases in between. This chain's CDR3 is CASSLFAGSYNEQFF. For the CDR3, the DNA is TGTGCCAGCAGTTTGTTTGCGGGGAGCTACAATGAGCAGTTCTTC.

The chain joins TRBV3-1 to TRBJ1-2, with 9 bases aligning to TRBD1. The CDR3 sequence is 14 residues long. Germline CDR1 LGHDT, CDR2 YNNKEL (reference sequence). The junction had 9 bases not matched to a gene; V was cut back by 8 bases and J by 5 bases. CDR3 loop: CASGLDRGAYGYTF. Written as DNA, the CDR3 is TGTGCCAGCGGACTAGACAGGGGGGCGTATGGCTACACCTTC. Full variable domain (outside the CDR3, taken from reference TRBV3-1 and TRBJ1-2): DTAVSQTPKYLVTQMGNDKSIKCEQNLGHDTMYWYKQDSKKFLKIMFSYNNKELIINETVPNRFSPKSPDKAHLNLHINSLELGDSAVYFCASGLDRGAYGYTFGSGTRLTVV.

The V call is TRBV4-1, the J call TRBJ2-4; D unresolved. Trimming took off 4 bases at V and 5 bases at J, with 9 bases between the two ends. Germline lookup yields CDR1 MGHRA and CDR2 YSYEKL. CDR3 size: 13 residues. The CDR3 DNA is TGCGCCAGCAGCCCGCCTTTCCAAAACATTCAGTACTTC. Translated, it gives CASSPPFQNIQYF.

The chain employs TRBV7-9 and TRBJ2-7, with D possibly TRBD1 on 5 matching bases. This CDR3 has 15 residues. Germline assignment: CDR1 SEHNR and CDR2 FQNEAQ (reference sequence). V lost 5 bases and J 3 bases, leaving 17 bases between the germline ends. The CDR3 DNA is TGTGCCAGCAGCAATCCACAGGAGACATACTACGAGCAGTACTTC. Protein: CASSNPQETYYEQYF.

This clonotype came up a few times. The CDR3 spells CASSIFMGLAGNNEQFF. CDR3 nucleotides: TGTGCCAGTAGTATCTTCATGGGACTAGCGGGAAACAATGAGCAGTTCTTC. The V call is TRBV19, the J call TRBJ2-1; 13 positions match TRBD2. V was pared by 3 bases and J by 5 bases, with 7 bases of the junction left unmatched. The CDR3 length is 17 residues. CDR1 and CDR2 (germline): LNHDA, SQIVND (reference sequence).

The sample holds a few counts of this clonotype. The gene calls are TRBV20-1 and TRBJ1-2; TRBD1 agrees at 7 bases. Germline-derived CDR1 and CDR2 are DFQATT and SNEGSKA (reference sequence). CDR3 length equals 14 residues. V lost 6 bases to trimming and J lost 5 bases; unmatched junction nucleotides: 12. The CDR3 sequence: CSAQGGFSLYGYTF. CDR3 bases: TGCAGTGCCCAGGGGGGATTTTCCCTATATGGCTACACCTTC.

The rearrangement uses TRBV5-1 and TRBJ2-4; no firm D call. V was pared by 4 bases and J by 3 bases, with 11 bases between. CDR1 and CDR2 from the germline V gene are SGHRS and YFSETQ. The CDR3 spans 14 residues. CDR3 nucleotide sequence: TGCGCCAGCAGCCTATTCATGGGCAAAAACATTCAGTACTTC. It yields the protein CASSLFMGKNIQYF. The whole variable domain, remainder taken from reference TRBV5-1 and TRBJ2-4, is KAGVTQTPRYLIKTRGQQVTLSCSPISGHRSVSWYQQTPGQGLQFLFEYFSETQRNKGNFPGRFSGRQFSNSRSEMNVSTLELGDSALYLCASSLFMGKNIQYFGAGTRLSVL.

This clonotype was recorded a few times. This chain connects TRBV4-1 to TRBJ2-1, with 8 bases matching TRBD1. Germline V gene lookup returns CDR1 MGHRA and CDR2 YSYEKL. The CDR3 is 15 amino acids. V lost 4 bases and J lost 4; bases outside the gene matches: 6. The CDR3 protein is CASSLLTGVYNEQFF. For the CDR3, the DNA is TGCGCCAGCAGCCTCCTGACAGGGGTGTACAATGAGCAGTTCTTC.

The chain combines TRBV4-1 with TRBJ2-1, with 7 bases fitting TRBD1. From germline, CDR1 is MGHRA and CDR2 YSYEKL. Losses at the gene ends were 4 bases for V and 9 bases for J; bases not matched to a gene: 15. This CDR3 has 16 residues. CDR3 sequence (DNA): TGCGCCAGCAGCCGATTAGGCCGAGACAGGGCGCGTGAGCAGTTCTTC. Translated: CASSRLGRDRAREQFF.

The CDR3 DNA follows: TGCAGCGTTTCGGAGGGGGCCACTGAAGCTTTCTTT. Translated, it gives CSVSEGATEAFF. The chain employs TRBV29-1 and TRBJ1-1; TRBD1 matches at 7 bases. Trimming removed 5 bases from V and 4 bases from J; junction bases left unmatched: 4. Per germline, CDR1 SQVTM and CDR2 ANQGSEA. This CDR3 is built from 12 residues.

This chain links TRBV5-6 with TRBJ2-7; D unresolved. This CDR3 is 14 amino acids long. V was clipped by 4 bases and J by 2 bases, with 13 bases between them. Germline lookup yields CDR1 SGHDT and CDR2 YYEEEE. CDR3 nucleotide sequence: TGTGCCAGCAGCCCCTTGGGGTTCCCCTACGAGCAGTACTTC. Translating gives CASSPLGFPYEQYF. Together with reference TRBV5-6 and TRBJ2-7, the CDR3 gives the full variable domain: DAGVTQSPTHLIKTRGQQVTLRCSPKSGHDTVSWYQQALGQGPQFIFQYYEEEERQRGNFPDRFSGHQFPNYSSELNVNALLLGDSALYLCASSPLGFPYEQYFGPGTRLTVT.

This clonotype was recorded many times. V and J are TRBV12-3 or TRBV12-4 and TRBJ1-1, with D uncertain. The V end was cut by 5 bases, the J end by 0 bases, with 13 bases between. The CDR3 has 15 amino acids. Here the CDR3 reads CASSPRTAMNTEAFF. The CDR3 nucleotides are TGTGCCAGCAGTCCTCGGACTGCTATGAACACTGAAGCTTTCTTT.

This chain links TRBV20-1 with TRBJ2-6; unclear D gene. CDR3 length: 16 amino acids. Deletions cut 0 bases from V and 0 bases from J, with 9 bases between. Germline CDR1 is DFQATT and CDR2 is SNEGSKA (reference sequence). The DNA for the CDR3 is TGCAGTGCTAGAGATCCCAGGTCCTCTGGGGCCAACGTCCTGACTTTC. Protein sequence: CSARDPRSSGANVLTF.

The V call is TRBV2, the J call TRBJ2-2; D uncertain. The CDR3 runs 14 residues. Per the germline V gene, CDR1 is SNHLY and CDR2 is FYNNEI. V shed 2 bases and J shed 2 bases, with 6 bases lying between them. CDR3 DNA sequence: TGTGCCAGCAGTGAACTAGAAAACACCGGGGAGCTGTTTTTT. This codes for CASSELENTGELFF.

The chain uses TRBV4-1 and TRBJ1-1, with D tentatively TRBD1 (5 bases). The CDR3 has 17 amino acids. V shed 0 bases and J shed 3 bases, with 17 bases lying between them. Germline-derived CDR1 and CDR2 are MGHRA and YSYEKL. CDR3 sequence reads: CASSQDQYQGGDTEAFF. CDR3 sequence (DNA): TGCGCCAGCAGCCAAGATCAGTACCAGGGTGGGGACACTGAAGCTTTCTTT.

The V call is TRBV5-4, the J call TRBJ2-3; D might be TRBD1 (5 bases). The CDR3 is made up of 15 amino acids. Germline CDR1 SGHNT, CDR2 YYREEE (reference sequence). Trimming took off 0 bases at V and 2 bases at J, with 10 bases between the two ends. The CDR3, as DNA: TGTGCCAGCAGCTTGGAGCAGGGTAACACAGATACGCAGTATTTT. Its translation: CASSLEQGNTDTQYF.

The rearrangement joins TRBV5-1 to TRBJ2-5; 12 bases line up with TRBD2. V lost 4 bases to trimming and J lost 4 bases; unmatched junction nucleotides: 8. Germline CDR1 reads SGHRS; CDR2 reads YFSETQ. The CDR3 sequence is 16 residues long. DNA of the CDR3: TGCGCCAGCAGCCTCGCACTAGCGGGAGGAAGAGAGACCCAGTACTTC. As protein: CASSLALAGGRETQYF.

V and J are TRBV2 and TRBJ2-2; weak D call: TRBD2 (5 bases). The CDR3 totals 14 residues. Germline V gives CDR1 SNHLY, CDR2 FYNNEI. Trimming took 6 bases from V and 1 from J, leaving 9 bases between them. The CDR3 is CASSEDWNTGELFF. Written as DNA, the CDR3 is TGTGCCAGCAGCGAGGACTGGAACACCGGGGAGCTGTTTTTT.

In this sample, this clonotype turned up a few times. The V call is TRBV9, the J call TRBJ1-1; D possibly corresponds to TRBD1 (6 bases). V was trimmed by 0 bases and J by 2 bases, leaving 14 bases between them. The CDR3 totals 16 residues. Per germline, CDR1 SGDLS and CDR2 YYNGEE. In DNA form, the CDR3 reads TGTGCCAGCAGCGTAGAGCCAGGGGTCGGAAACACTGAAGCTTTCTTT. Translating it yields CASSVEPGVGNTEAFF. The entire variable domain, with the rest obtained from reference TRBV9 and TRBJ1-1, is as follows: DSGVTQTPKHLITATGQRVTLRCSPRSGDLSVYWYQQSLDQGLQFLIQYYNGEERAKGNILERFSAQQFPDLHSELNLSSLELGDSALYFCASSVEPGVGNTEAFFGQGTRLTVV.

This chain connects TRBV9 to TRBJ1-1; weak D call: TRBD1 (5 bases). V was trimmed by 0 bases and J by 7 bases, leaving 13 bases between them. CDR1 and CDR2 from the germline V gene are SGDLS and YYNGEE. This CDR3 comprises 14 residues. The CDR3 DNA reads as TGTGCCAGCAGCGTAGTTCAAGGCGGGGGTGAAGCTTTCTTT. Its translation: CASSVVQGGGEAFF. Together with reference TRBV9 and TRBJ1-1, the CDR3 gives the full variable domain: DSGVTQTPKHLITATGQRVTLRCSPRSGDLSVYWYQQSLDQGLQFLIQYYNGEERAKGNILERFSAQQFPDLHSELNLSSLELGDSALYFCASSVVQGGGEAFFGQGTRLTVV.

V and J are TRBV12-3 or TRBV12-4 and TRBJ2-7; 10 bases are a match to TRBD2. The length of the CDR3 is 15 residues. V was clipped by 6 bases and J by 2 bases; unmatched bases: 7. CDR3 sequence (DNA): TGTGCCAGCAGGGGAGCGGGAGGGATCACCTACGAGCAGTACTTC. Protein: CASRGAGGITYEQYF.